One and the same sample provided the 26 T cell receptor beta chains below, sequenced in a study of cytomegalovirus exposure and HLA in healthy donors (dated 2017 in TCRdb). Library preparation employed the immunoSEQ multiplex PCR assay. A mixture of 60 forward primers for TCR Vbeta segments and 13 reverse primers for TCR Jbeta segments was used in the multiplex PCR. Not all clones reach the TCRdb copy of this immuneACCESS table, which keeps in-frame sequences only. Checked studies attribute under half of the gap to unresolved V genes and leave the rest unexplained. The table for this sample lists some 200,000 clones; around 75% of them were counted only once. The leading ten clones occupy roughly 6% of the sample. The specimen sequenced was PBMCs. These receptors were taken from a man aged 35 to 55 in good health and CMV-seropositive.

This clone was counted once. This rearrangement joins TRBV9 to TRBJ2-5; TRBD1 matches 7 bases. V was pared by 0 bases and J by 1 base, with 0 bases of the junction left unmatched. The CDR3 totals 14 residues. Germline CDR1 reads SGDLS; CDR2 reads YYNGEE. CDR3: CASSVGDSQETQYF. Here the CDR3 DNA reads TGTGCCAGCAGCGTAGGGGACAGCCAAGAGACCCAGTACTTC. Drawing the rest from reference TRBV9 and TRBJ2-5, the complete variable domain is DSGVTQTPKHLITATGQRVTLRCSPRSGDLSVYWYQQSLDQGLQFLIQYYNGEERAKGNILERFSAQQFPDLHSELNLSSLELGDSALYFCASSVGDSQETQYFGPGTRLLVL.

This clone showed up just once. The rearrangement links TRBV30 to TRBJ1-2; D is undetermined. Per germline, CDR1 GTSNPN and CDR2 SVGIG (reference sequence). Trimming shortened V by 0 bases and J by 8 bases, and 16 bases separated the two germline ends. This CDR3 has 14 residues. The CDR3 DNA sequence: TGTGCCTGGAGTGTACGGGGAGTAGGTAAAGGCTACACCTTC. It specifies CAWSVRGVGKGYTF.

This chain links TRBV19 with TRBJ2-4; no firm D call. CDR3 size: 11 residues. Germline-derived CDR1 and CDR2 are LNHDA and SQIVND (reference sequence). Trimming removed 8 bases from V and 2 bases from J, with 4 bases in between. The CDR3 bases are TGTGCCAGTGGCCCCAAAAACATTCAGTACTTC. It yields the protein CASGPKNIQYF.

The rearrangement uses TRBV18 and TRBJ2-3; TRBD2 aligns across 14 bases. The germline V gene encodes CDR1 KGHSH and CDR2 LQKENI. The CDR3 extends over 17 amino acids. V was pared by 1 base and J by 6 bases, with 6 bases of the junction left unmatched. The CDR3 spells CASSPRLAGGPRDTQYF. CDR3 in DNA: TGTGCCAGCTCACCACGACTAGCGGGGGGGCCTCGGGATACGCAGTATTTT.

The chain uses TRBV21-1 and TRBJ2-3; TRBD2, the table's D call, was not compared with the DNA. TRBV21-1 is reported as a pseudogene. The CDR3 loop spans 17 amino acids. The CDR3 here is CASSESLSGGVTDTQYF. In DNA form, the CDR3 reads TGTGCCAGCAGCGAATCACTTAGCGGGGGGGTCACAGATACGCAGTATTTT.

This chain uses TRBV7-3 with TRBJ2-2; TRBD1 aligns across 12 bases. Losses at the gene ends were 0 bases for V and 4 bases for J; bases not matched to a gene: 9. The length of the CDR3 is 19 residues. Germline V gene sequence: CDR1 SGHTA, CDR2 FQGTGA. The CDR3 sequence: CASSLTSLSGQGATGELFF. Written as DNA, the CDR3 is TGTGCCAGCAGCTTAACGAGTCTCTCGGGACAGGGGGCCACCGGGGAGCTGTTTTTT.

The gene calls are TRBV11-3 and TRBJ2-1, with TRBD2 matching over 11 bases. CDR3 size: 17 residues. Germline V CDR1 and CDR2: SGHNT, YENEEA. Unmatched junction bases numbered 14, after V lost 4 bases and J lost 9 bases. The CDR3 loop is CASSSILPSGGWSEQFF. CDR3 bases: TGTGCCAGCAGCTCTATCCTCCCTAGCGGGGGGTGGAGTGAGCAGTTCTTC.

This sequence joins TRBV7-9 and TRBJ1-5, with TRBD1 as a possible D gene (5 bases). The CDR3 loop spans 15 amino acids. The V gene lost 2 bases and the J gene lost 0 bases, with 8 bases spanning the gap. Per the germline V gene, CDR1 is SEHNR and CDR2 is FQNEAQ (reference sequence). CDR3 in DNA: TGTGCCAGCAGCTTAACAGGACATAGCAATCAGCCCCAGCATTTT. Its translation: CASSLTGHSNQPQHF. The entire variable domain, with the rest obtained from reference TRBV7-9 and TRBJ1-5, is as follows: DTGVSQNPRHKITKRGQNVTFRCDPISEHNRLYWYRQTLGQGPEFLTYFQNEAQLEKSRLLSDRFSAERPKGSFSTLEIQRTEQGDSAMYLCASSLTGHSNQPQHFGDGTRLSIL.

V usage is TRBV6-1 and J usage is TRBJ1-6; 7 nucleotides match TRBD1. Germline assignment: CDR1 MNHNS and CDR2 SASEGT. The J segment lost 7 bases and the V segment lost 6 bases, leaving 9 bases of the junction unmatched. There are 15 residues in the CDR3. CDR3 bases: TGTGCCAGCAGGCCAATCGGGACAGAGAATTCACCCCTCCACTTT. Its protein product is CASRPIGTENSPLHF.

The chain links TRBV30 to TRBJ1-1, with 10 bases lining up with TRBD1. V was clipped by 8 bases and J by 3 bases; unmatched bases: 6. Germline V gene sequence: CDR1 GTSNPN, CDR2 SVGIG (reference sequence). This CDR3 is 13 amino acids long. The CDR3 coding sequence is TGTGCCGGCGACAGGGGGCCGTACACTGAAGCTTTCTTT. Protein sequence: CAGDRGPYTEAFF.

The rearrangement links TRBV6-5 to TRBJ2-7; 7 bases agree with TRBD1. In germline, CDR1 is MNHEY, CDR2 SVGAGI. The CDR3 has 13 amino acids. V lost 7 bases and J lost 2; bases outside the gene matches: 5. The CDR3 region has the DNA TGTGCCAGCAAGATAGGACAGGCCTACGAGCAGTACTTC. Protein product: CASKIGQAYEQYF.

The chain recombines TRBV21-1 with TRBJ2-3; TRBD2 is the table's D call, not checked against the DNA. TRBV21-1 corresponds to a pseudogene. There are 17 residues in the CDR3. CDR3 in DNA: TGTGCCAGCAGCAAAACAGAGCGGGGGGGGCTCACAGATACGCAGTATTTT. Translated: CASSKTERGGLTDTQYF.

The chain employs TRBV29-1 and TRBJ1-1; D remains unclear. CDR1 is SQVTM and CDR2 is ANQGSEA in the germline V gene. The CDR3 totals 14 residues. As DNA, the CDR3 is TGCAGTGCTGACACCCTTGGCGTTAACACTGAAGCTTTCTTT. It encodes CSADTLGVNTEAFF.

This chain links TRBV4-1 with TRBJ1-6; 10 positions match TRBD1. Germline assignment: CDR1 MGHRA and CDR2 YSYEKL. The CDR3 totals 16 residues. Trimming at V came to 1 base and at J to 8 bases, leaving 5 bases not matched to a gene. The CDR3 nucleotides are TGCGCCAGCAGCCAAGCCGGGGACAGGGGTGATTCACCCCTCCACTTT. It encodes CASSQAGDRGDSPLHF.

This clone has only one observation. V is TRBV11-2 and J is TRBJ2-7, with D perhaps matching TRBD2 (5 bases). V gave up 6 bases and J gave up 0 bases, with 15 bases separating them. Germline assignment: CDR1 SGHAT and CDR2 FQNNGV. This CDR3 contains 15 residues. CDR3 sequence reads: CASRKVGRASYEQYF. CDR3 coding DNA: TGTGCCAGCAGGAAAGTTGGGCGGGCCTCCTACGAGCAGTACTTC.

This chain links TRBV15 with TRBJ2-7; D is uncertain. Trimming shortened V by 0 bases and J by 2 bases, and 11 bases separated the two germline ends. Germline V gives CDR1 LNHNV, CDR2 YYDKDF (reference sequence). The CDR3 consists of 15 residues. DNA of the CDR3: TGTGCCACCAGCAGAGAACATAGGAGCCCCTACGAGCAGTACTTC. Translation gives CATSREHRSPYEQYF. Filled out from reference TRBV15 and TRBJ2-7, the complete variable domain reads DAMVIQNPRYQVTQFGKPVTLSCSQTLNHNVMYWYQQKSSQAPKLLFHYYDKDFNNEADTPDNFQSRRPNTSFCFLDIRSPGLGDTAMYLCATSREHRSPYEQYFGPGTRLTVT.

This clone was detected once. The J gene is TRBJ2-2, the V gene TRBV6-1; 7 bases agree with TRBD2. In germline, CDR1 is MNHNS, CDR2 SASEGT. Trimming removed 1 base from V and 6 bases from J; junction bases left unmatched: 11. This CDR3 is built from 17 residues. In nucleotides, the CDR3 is TGTGCCAGCAGTGAAGAGCATAGCGGGTTAATCCCCGGGGAGCTGTTTTTT. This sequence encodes CASSEEHSGLIPGELFF.

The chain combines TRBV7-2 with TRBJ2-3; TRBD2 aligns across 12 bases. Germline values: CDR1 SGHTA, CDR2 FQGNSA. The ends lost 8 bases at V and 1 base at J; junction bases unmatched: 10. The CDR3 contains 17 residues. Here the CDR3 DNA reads TGTGCCAGCGGCGGGTTGGGACTAGCGGGTGGCACAGATACGCAGTATTTT. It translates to CASGGLGLAGGTDTQYF.

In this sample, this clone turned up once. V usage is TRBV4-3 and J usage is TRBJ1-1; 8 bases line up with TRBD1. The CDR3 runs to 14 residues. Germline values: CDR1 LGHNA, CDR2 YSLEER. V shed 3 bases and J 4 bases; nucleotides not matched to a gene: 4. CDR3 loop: CASSQTDRATEAFF. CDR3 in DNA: TGCGCCAGCAGCCAGACGGACAGGGCCACTGAAGCTTTCTTT.

CDR3 residues: CASGTTLNRGLISGELFF. As DNA, the CDR3 is TGTGCTAGTGGTACCACACTCAACAGGGGTTTAATTAGCGGGGAGCTGTTTTTT. The V gene is TRBV12-5, the J gene TRBJ2-2; 7 positions match TRBD1. The CDR3 is 18 amino acids. Germline-derived CDR1 and CDR2 are LGHNT and FRNRAP. After removal of 5 bases from V and 7 bases from J, the junction contained 19 bases not matched to a gene.

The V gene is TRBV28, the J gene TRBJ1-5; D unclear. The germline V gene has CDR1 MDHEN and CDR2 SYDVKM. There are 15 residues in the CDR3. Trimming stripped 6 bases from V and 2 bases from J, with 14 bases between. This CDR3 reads CASRGSGLGNQPQHF. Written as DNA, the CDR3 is TGTGCCAGCAGGGGAAGCGGCCTCGGCAATCAGCCCCAGCATTTT.

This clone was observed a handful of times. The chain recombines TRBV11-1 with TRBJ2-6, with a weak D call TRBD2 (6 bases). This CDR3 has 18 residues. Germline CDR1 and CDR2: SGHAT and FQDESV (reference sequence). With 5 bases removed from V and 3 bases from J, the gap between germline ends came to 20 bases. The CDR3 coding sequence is TGTGCCAGCAGCGAGACCGGGACTTCCCCTCTTGGGGCCAACGTCCTGACTTTC. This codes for CASSETGTSPLGANVLTF.

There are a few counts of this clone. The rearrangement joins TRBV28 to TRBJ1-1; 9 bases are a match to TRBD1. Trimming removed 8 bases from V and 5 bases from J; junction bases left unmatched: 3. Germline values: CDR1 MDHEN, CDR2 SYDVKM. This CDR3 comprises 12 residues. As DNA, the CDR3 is TGTGCCAGCGGGACAGGGTGGACTGAAGCTTTCTTT. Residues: CASGTGWTEAFF.

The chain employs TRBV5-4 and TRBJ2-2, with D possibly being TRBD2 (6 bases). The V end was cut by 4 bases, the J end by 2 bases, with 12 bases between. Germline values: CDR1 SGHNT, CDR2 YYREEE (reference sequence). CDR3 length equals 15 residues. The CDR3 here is CASSPGTPNTGELFF. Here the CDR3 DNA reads TGTGCCAGCAGCCCCGGGACTCCCAACACCGGGGAGCTGTTTTTT. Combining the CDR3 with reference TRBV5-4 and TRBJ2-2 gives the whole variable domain ETGVTQSPTHLIKTRGQQVTLRCSSQSGHNTVSWYQQALGQGPQFIFQYYREEENGRGNFPPRFSGLQFPNYSSELNVNALELDDSALYLCASSPGTPNTGELFFGEGSRLTVL.

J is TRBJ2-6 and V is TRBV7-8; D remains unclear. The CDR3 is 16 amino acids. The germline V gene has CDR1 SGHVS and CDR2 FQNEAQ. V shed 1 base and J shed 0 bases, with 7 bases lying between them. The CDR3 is CASSLVEISGANVLTF. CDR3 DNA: TGTGCCAGCAGCTTAGTGGAGATCTCTGGGGCCAACGTCCTGACTTTC.

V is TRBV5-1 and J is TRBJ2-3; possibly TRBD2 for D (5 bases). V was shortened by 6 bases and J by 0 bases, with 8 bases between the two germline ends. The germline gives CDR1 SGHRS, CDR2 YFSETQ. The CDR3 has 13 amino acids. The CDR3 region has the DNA TGCGCCAGCACGAGGGATAGCACAGATACGCAGTATTTT. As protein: CASTRDSTDTQYF.